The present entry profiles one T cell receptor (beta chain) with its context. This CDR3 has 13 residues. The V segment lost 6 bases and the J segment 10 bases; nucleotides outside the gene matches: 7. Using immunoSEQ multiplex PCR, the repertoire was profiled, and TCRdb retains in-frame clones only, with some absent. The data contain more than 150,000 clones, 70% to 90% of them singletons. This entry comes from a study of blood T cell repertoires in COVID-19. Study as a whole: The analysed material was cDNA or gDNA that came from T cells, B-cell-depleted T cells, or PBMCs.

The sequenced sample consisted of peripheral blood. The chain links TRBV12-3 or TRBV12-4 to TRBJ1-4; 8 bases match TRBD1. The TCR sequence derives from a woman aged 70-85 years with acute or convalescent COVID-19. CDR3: CASSQDRVGKLFF. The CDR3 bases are TGTGCCAGCAGCCAGGACAGGGTAGGAAAACTGTTTTTT.